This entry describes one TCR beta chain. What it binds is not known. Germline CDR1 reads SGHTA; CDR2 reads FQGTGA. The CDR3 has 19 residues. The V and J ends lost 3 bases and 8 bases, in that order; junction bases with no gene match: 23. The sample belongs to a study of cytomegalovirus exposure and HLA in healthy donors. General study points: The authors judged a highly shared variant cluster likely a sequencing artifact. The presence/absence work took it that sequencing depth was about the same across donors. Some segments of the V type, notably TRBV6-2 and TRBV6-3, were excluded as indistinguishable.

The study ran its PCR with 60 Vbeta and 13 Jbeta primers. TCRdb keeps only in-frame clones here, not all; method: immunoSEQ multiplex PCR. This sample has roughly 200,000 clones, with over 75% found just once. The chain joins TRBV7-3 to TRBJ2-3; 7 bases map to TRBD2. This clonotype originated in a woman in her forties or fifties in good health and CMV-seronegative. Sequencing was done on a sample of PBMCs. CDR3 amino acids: CASSFSCKGTTTPKGTQYF. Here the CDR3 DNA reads TGTGCCAGCAGCTTCTCTTGTAAGGGGACTACTACACCCAAAGGTACGCAGTATTTT.